The present T cell receptor (beta chain) was sequenced within a study of cytomegalovirus exposure and HLA in healthy donors. General study points: Among the most significant clusters, several appeared linked to common viral pathogens in a later analysis.

The CDR3 has 13 residues. Germline V gives CDR1 MDHEN, CDR2 SYDVKM. V gave up 5 bases and J gave up 7 bases; unmatched junction bases: 6. Points on this clone: Its antigen is unidentified.

The PCR had 60 Vbeta and 13 Jbeta primers. Profiled with immunoSEQ multiplex PCR; TCRdb holds only in-frame clones, not every one. The sample features about 48,000 clones, with roughly 5.5% in its top ten. The sample comprised PBMCs. The sequence came from a male donor in good health and CMV-seropositive. The V call is TRBV28, the J call TRBJ1-2; 8 bases map to TRBD1. The DNA of the CDR3 is TGTGCCAGCAGTCTACAGGGGGTGGGTGGCTACACCTTC. Amino acid sequence: CASSLQGVGGYTF.